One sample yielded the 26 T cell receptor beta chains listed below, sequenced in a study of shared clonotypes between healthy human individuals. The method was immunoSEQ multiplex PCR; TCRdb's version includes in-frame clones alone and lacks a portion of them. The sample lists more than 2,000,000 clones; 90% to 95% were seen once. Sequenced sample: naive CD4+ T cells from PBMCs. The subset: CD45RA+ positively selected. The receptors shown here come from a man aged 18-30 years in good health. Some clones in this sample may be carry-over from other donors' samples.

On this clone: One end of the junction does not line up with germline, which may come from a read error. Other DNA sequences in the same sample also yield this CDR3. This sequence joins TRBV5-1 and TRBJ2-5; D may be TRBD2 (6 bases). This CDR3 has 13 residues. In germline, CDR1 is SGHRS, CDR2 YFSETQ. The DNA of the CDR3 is TGCGCCAGCAGTTTGGAGGGAGGAGAGACCCAGTACTTC. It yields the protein CASSLEGGETQYF.

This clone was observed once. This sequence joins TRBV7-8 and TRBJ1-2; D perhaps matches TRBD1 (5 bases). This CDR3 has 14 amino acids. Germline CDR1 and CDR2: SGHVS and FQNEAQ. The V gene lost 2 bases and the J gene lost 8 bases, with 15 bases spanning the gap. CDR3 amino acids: CASSLTLTETGYTF. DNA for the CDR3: TGTGCCAGCAGCTTAACTCTGACAGAAACAGGCTACACCTTC.

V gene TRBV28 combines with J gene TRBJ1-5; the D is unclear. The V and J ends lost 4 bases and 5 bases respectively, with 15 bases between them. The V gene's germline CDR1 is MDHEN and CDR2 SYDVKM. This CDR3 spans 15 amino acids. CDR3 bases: TGTGCCAGCAGTTCCCTCGTAATCTTCTATCAGCCCCAGCATTTT. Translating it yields CASSSLVIFYQPQHF.

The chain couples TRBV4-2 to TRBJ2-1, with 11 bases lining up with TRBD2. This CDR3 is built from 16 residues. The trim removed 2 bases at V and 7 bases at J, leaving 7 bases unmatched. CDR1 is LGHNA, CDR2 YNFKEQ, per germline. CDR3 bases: TGTGCCAGCAGCCAAATGACTAGCGGGACTGTTAATGAGCAGTTCTTC. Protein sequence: CASSQMTSGTVNEQFF.

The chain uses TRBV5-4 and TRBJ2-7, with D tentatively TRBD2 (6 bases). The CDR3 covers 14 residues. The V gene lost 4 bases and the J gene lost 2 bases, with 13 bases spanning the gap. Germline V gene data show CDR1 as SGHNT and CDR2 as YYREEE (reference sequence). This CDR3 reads CASSIATGAYEQYF. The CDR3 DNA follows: TGTGCCAGCAGCATCGCAACGGGGGCCTACGAGCAGTACTTC.

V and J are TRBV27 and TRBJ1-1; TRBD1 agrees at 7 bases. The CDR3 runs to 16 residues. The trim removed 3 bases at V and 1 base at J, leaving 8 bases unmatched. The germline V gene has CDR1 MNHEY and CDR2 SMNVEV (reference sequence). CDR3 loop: CASSFYRGRGNTEAFF. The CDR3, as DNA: TGTGCCAGCAGTTTTTATAGGGGGCGCGGGAACACTGAAGCTTTCTTT.

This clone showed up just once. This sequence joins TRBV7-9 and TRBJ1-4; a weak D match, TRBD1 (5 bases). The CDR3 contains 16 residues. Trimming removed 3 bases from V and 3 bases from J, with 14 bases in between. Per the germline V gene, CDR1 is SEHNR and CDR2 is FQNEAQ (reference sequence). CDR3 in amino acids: CASSLGLAGANEKLFF. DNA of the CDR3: TGTGCCAGCAGCTTGGGACTGGCCGGAGCTAATGAAAAACTGTTTTTT.

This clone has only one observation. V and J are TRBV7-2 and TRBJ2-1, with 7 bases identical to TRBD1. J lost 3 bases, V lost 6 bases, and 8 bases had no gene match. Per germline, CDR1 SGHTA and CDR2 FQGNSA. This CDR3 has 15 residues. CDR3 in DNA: TGTGCCAGCAGACTAAGGGGGCCCGGCTACAATGAGCAGTTCTTC. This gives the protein CASRLRGPGYNEQFF. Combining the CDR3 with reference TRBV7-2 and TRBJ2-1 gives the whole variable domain GAGVSQSPSNKVTEKGKDVELRCDPISGHTALYWYRQSLGQGLEFLIYFQGNSAPDKSGLPSDRFSAERTGGSVSTLTIQRTQQEDSAVYLCASRLRGPGYNEQFFGPGTRLTVL.

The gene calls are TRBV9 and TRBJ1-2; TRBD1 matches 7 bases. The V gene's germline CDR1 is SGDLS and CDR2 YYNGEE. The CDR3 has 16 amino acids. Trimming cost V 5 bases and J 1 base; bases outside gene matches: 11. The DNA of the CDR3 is TGTGCCAGCAGTCTAGACCGGGACAGAGTTAACTATGGCTACACCTTC. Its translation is CASSLDRDRVNYGYTF.

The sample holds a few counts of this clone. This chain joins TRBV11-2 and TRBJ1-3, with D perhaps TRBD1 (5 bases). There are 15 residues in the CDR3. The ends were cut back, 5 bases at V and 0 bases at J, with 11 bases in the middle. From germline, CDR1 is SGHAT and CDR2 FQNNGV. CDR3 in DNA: TGTGCCAGCAGCGGACATCGAAACTCTGGAAACACCATATATTTT. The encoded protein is CASSGHRNSGNTIYF.

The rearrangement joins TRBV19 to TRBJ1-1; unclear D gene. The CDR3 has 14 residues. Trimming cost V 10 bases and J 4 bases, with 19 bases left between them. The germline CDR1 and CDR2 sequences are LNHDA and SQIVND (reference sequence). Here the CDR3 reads CATRPAALGTEAFF. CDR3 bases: TGTGCCACCCGCCCCGCCGCTTTGGGCACTGAAGCTTTCTTT.

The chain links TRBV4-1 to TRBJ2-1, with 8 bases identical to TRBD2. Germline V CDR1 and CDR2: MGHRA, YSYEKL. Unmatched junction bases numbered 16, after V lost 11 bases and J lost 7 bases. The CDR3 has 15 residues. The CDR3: CASHDVGSGKNEQFF. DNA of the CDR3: TGCGCCTCTCATGATGTGGGTAGCGGGAAGAATGAGCAGTTCTTC.

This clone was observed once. The CDR3 region has the DNA TGTGCCAGCAGCCCTTGGGGGACTAGAGGTAACAATGAGCAGTTCTTC. Translated, it gives CASSPWGTRGNNEQFF. V and J are TRBV11-2 and TRBJ2-1, with 8 bases fitting TRBD2. Per the germline V gene, CDR1 is SGHAT and CDR2 is FQNNGV. The CDR3 totals 16 residues. V dropped 5 bases and J dropped 5; count of bases not matched to a gene: 11.

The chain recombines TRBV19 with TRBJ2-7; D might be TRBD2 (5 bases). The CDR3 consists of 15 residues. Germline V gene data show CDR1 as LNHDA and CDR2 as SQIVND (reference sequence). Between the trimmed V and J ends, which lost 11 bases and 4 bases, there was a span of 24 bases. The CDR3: CAAREEEPKIYEQYF. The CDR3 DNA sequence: TGTGCCGCCCGAGAGGAGGAGCCGAAAATATACGAGCAGTACTTC.

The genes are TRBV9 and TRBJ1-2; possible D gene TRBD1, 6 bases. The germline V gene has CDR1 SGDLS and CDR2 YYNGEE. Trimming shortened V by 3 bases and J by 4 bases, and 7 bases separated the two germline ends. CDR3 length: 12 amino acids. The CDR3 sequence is CASSEDSYGYTF. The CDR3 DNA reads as TGTGCCAGCAGCGAGGACAGCTATGGCTACACCTTC. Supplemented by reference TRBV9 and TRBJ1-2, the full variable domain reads DSGVTQTPKHLITATGQRVTLRCSPRSGDLSVYWYQQSLDQGLQFLIQYYNGEERAKGNILERFSAQQFPDLHSELNLSSLELGDSALYFCASSEDSYGYTFGSGTRLTVV.

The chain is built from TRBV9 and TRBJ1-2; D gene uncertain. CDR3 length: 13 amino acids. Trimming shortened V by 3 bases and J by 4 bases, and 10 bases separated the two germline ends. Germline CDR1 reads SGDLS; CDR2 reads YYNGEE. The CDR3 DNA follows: TGTGCCAGCAGCGAGGGTCCCGCCTATGGCTACACCTTC. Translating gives CASSEGPAYGYTF.

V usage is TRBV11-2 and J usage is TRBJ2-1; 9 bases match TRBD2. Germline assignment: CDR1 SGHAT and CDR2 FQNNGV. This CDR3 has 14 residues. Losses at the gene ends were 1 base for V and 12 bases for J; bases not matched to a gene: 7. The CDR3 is CASSLVLAGDGQFF. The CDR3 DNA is TGTGCCAGCAGCTTAGTGTTAGCGGGAGACGGGCAGTTCTTC.

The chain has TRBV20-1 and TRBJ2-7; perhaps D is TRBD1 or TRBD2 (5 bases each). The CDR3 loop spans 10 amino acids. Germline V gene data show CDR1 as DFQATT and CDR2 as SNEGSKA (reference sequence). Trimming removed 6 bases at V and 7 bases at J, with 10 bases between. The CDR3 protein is CSAGTEEQYF. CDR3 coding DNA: TGCAGTGCCGGGACCGAAGAGCAGTACTTC.

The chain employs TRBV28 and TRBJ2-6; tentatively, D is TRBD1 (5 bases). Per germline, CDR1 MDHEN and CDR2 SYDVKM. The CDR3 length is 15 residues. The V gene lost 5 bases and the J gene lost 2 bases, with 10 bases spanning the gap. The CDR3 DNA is TGTGCCAGCAGTAGAAGGGGTACTGGGGCCAACGTCCTGACTTTC. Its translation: CASSRRGTGANVLTF.

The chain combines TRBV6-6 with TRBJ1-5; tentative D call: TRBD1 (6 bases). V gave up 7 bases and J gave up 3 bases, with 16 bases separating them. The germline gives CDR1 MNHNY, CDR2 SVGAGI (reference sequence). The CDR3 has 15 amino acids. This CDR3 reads CASNLAGHNNQPQHF. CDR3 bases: TGTGCCAGCAACCTAGCGGGACACAACAATCAGCCCCAGCATTTT.

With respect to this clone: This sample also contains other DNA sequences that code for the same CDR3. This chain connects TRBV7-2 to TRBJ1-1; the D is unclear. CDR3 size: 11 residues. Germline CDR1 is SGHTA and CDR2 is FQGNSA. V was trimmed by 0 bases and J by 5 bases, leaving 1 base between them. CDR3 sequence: CASSLATEAFF. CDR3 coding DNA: TGTGCCAGCAGCTTAGCGACTGAAGCTTTCTTT.

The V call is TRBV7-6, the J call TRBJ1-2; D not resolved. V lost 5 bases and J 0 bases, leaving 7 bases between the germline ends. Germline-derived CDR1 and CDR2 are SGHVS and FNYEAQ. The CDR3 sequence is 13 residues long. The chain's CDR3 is CASSPSANYGYTF. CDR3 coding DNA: TGTGCCAGCAGCCCCTCAGCTAACTATGGCTACACCTTC. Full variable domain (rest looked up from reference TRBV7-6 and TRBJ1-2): GAGVSQSPRYKVTKRGQDVALRCDPISGHVSLYWYRQALGQGPEFLTYFNYEAQQDKSGLPNDRFSAERPEGSISTLTIQRTEQRDSAMYRCASSPSANYGYTFGSGTRLTVV.

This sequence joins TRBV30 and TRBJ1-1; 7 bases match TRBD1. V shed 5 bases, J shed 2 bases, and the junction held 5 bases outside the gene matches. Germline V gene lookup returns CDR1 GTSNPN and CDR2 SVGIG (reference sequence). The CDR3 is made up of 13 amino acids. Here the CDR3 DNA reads TGTGCCTGGGAACAGGGGACCAACACTGAAGCTTTCTTT. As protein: CAWEQGTNTEAFF.

The CDR3 DNA reads TGTGCCAGCAGTGTAAGGGGGCTAGCGGGAGAGGGAATACACAATGAGCAGTTCTTC. Residues: CASSVRGLAGEGIHNEQFF. The V call is TRBV6-1, the J call TRBJ2-1; the match to TRBD2 covers 10 bases. Losses at the gene ends were 4 bases for V and 5 bases for J; bases not matched to a gene: 17. Per germline, CDR1 MNHNS and CDR2 SASEGT. CDR3 size: 19 residues.

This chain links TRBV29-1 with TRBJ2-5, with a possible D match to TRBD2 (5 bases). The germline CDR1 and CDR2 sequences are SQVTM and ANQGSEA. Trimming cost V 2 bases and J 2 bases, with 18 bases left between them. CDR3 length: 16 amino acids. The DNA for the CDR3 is TGCAGCGTTGAAAGGGATGCCTTGGACTGGCAAGAGACCCAGTACTTC. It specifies CSVERDALDWQETQYF.

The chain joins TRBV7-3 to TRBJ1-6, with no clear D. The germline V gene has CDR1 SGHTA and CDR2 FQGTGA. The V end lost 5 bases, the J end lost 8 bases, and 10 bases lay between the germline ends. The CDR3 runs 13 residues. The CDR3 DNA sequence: TGTGCCAGCAGCCCCAATCCCTATTCACCCCTCCACTTT. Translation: CASSPNPYSPLHF.